This TCR beta chain is from a study of control samples from healthy donors and cancer patients. Sequencing used immunoSEQ multiplex PCR; TCRdb keeps in-frame clones, though not all of them. The data hold tens of thousands of clones, with around 90% observed a single time. The V end lost 2 bases, the J end lost 0 bases, and 10 bases lay between the germline ends. The CDR3 has 15 amino acids. Germline V gene data show CDR1 as MNHEY and CDR2 as SMNVEV (reference sequence). This TCR came from a woman aged 50 to 65 with colorectal cancer. The sequenced sample was PBMCs. The chain links TRBV27 to TRBJ1-1; the D is unclear. CDR3 sequence reads: CASSLGRNMNTEAFF. DNA of the CDR3: TGTGCCAGCAGTTTAGGAAGGAACATGAACACTGAAGCTTTCTTT.